A selection of T cell receptor beta chains follows, all from one sample in a study of radiotherapy plus CTLA-4 blockade in lung cancer. Assay: immunoSEQ multiplex PCR; the TCRdb copy retains only in-frame clones and omits some. The sample gives 56,000 or so clones, 79% of which show up once; roughly 3.5% is in the top ten. Sequences were derived from peripheral blood, sampled from a patient treated with radiotherapy plus ipilimumab. All receptors derive from a human donor with non-small cell lung cancer who had a partial response to radiotherapy plus ipilimumab. Each CDR3 is given with its conserved first and last residue. A D gene is named only where the DNA matches it firmly.

TRBJ1-6 | TRBV4-1 | TRBD1 | CASSTRDSVNSPLHF
TRBJ1-4 | TRBV27 | NA | CASSLSWGGSNEKLFF
TRBJ2-7 | TRBV11-3 | TRBD1 | CATRGDRVSGEQYF
TRBJ2-7 | TRBV5-4 | TRBD2 | CASSLGGLAGTYEQYF
TRBJ2-3 | TRBV19 | NA | CASSIGGGGTDTQYF
TRBJ2-7 | TRBV6-5 | TRBD1 | CASRGTGYLGEQYF
TRBJ1-2 | TRBV27 | NA | CASSLSFSQGDYGYTF
TRBJ2-1 | TRBV10-3 | TRBD2 | CAISGGTSHNEQFF
TRBJ1-1 | TRBV19 | NA | CASSTNWNTEAFF
TRBJ2-3 | TRBV4-1 | TRBD2 | CASSQVAGTSGALDTQYF
TRBJ2-7 | TRBV28 | TRBD2 | CASRPSGGLLYEQYF
TRBJ2-7 | TRBV9 | NA | CASSLLDSRGHEQYF
TRBJ1-1 | TRBV7-2 | NA | CASSLGQFGTEAFF
TRBJ2-7 | TRBV7-9 | TRBD1 | CASSGTGPNEQYF
TRBJ1-4 | TRBV25-1 | NA | CASRPPGRGKGEKLFF
TRBJ2-7 | TRBV11-3 | TRBD1 | CASSRTGGSYEQYF
TRBJ1-1 | TRBV27 | NA | CASSGGGGLRGGTEAFF
TRBJ2-2 | TRBV29-1 | NA | CSAKWGGNTGELFF
TRBJ2-2 | TRBV4-3 | TRBD1 | CASSQESPGGTGELFF
TRBJ1-6 | TRBV27 | NA | CASSLSGDKRVKRSPLHF
TRBJ1-2 | TRBV4-1 | NA | CASSTRGGNYGYTF